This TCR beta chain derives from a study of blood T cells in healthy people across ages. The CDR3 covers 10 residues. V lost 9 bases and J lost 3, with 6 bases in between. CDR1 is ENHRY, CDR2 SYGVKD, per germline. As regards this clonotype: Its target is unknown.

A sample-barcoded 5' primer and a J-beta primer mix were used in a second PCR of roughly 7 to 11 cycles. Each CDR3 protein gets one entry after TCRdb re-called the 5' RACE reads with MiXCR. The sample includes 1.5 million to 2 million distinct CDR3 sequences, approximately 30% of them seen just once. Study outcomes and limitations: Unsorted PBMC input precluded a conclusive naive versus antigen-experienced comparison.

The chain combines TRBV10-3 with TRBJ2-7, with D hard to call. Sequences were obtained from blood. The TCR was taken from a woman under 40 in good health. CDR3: CAIGNYEQYF. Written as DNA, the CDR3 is TGTGCCATTGGCAACTACGAGCAGTACTTC.